This entry features one T cell receptor (beta chain) sequence. This sample was included in a study of OX40 agonist ivuxolimab in advanced cancers. Looking at the study overall: Ivuxolimab doses were 0.01, 0.1, 0.3, 1.5, 3 or 10 mg/kg every 2 weeks. Each dose-escalation patient presented with hepatocellular carcinoma, melanoma, renal cell or head and neck cancer.

A history of autoimmune disease or systemic immunosuppression excluded patients. At baseline, cycle 4 day 1, and cycle 7 day 1, blood was sampled. TCRdb's copy holds only in-frame clones and misses some; the assay was immunoSEQ multiplex PCR. The data hold approximately 60,000 clones, with 88% observed a single time. The source is an adult with an advanced solid tumor such as melanoma, head and neck, liver or kidney cancer. The source material was CD4+ or CD8+ T cells sorted from blood, sampled in a trial of the OX40 agonist ivuxolimab.

The CDR3 nucleotides are TGTGCCAGCAGTTCCCTAGTAGCGGGAACGGGGGAGCAGTACTTC. Translated, it gives CASSSLVAGTGEQYF. The chain is built from TRBV28 and TRBJ2-7; 8 bases are shared with TRBD2. Germline CDR1 MDHEN, CDR2 SYDVKM. There are 15 residues in the CDR3. The V gene end was trimmed by 4 bases and the J gene end by 7 bases; junction bases not matched to a gene: 12.